Below are 19 T cell receptor beta chains sequenced from a single sample in a study of T cell responses to AZD1222 COVID-19 vaccine. Measured with immunoSEQ multiplex PCR; TCRdb has only the in-frame clones, and not every one. The sample lists about 150,000 clones; more than 85% were seen once. The sample consisted of peripheral blood, taken on day 0 of AZD1222 vaccination. The receptors originated from an adult in good health.

The CDR3 coding sequence is TGTGCCAGTCGGTCCCTTTATGGCTACACCTTC. It codes for CASRSLYGYTF. V is TRBV2 and J is TRBJ1-2; D uncertain. The germline V gene has CDR1 SNHLY and CDR2 FYNNEI. The CDR3 consists of 11 residues. V lost 9 bases, J lost 5 bases, and 10 bases lay in between.

With regard to this clone: The germline gene is not matched at one end of the junction; a read error may be the cause. The chain is built from TRBV30 and TRBJ1-4; D is uncertain. CDR1 and CDR2 from the germline V gene are GTSNPN and SVGIG (reference sequence). The CDR3 contains 11 residues. CDR3 region: CASLTNEKLFF. The DNA of the CDR3 is TGTGCCTCCCTAACTAACGAAAAACTGTTTTTT.

This chain uses TRBV7-9 with TRBJ1-1; the D gene is possibly TRBD1 (6 bases). The CDR3 sequence is 14 residues long. The V end was cut by 5 bases, the J end by 5 bases, with 15 bases between. The germline V gene encodes CDR1 SEHNR and CDR2 FQNEAQ (reference sequence). CDR3 amino acids: CASSRPGVRTEAFF. The DNA of the CDR3 is TGTGCCAGCAGCCGGCCAGGGGTCAGGACTGAAGCTTTCTTT. Using reference TRBV7-9 and TRBJ1-1 for the parts outside the CDR3, the full variable domain is DTGVSQNPRHKITKRGQNVTFRCDPISEHNRLYWYRQTLGQGPEFLTYFQNEAQLEKSRLLSDRFSAERPKGSFSTLEIQRTEQGDSAMYLCASSRPGVRTEAFFGQGTRLTVV.

The genes are TRBV19 and TRBJ2-7; D call uncertain. Germline V CDR1 and CDR2: LNHDA, SQIVND (reference sequence). V lost 3 bases to trimming and J lost 3 bases, with 12 bases between them. The CDR3 loop spans 14 amino acids. CDR3 loop: CASSMIAGSYEQYF. CDR3 coding DNA: TGTGCCAGTAGTATGATAGCAGGAAGCTACGAGCAGTACTTC.

The rearrangement uses TRBV12-3 or TRBV12-4 and TRBJ2-1; D is ambiguous. Between the trimmed V and J ends, which lost 2 bases and 5 bases, there was a span of 7 bases. The CDR3 length is 13 residues. This CDR3 reads CASSLYGNNEQFF. In DNA, the CDR3 is TGTGCCAGCAGTTTATATGGGAACAATGAGCAGTTCTTC.

V gene TRBV3-1 (or the pseudogene TRBV3-2) combines with J gene TRBJ1-1, with unresolved D. Germline values: CDR1 LGHDT, CDR2 YNNKEL (reference sequence). The CDR3 contains 13 residues. Between the trimmed V and J ends, which lost 3 bases and 4 bases, there was a span of 9 bases. In DNA, the CDR3 is TGTGCCAGCAGCCATTTACACCGCACTGAAGCTTTCTTT. The encoded protein is CASSHLHRTEAFF.

The V call is TRBV28, the J call TRBJ1-6; TRBD1 matches at 8 bases. This CDR3 region has 13 residues. The germline gives CDR1 MDHEN, CDR2 SYDVKM. The V and J ends lost 11 bases and 7 bases, in that order; junction bases with no gene match: 7. The chain's CDR3 is CASEDRGNSPLHF. The CDR3 bases are TGTGCCTCAGAAGACAGGGGCAATTCACCCCTCCACTTT.

The gene calls are TRBV5-4 and TRBJ1-1; 7 nucleotides align to TRBD1. V dropped 5 bases and J dropped 1; count of bases not matched to a gene: 14. Looked up from germline, CDR1 is SGHNT and CDR2 is YYREEE (reference sequence). The CDR3 spans 17 residues. DNA of the CDR3: TGTGCCAGCAGGGGAACCGGGACAGAGAAAGAGAACACTGAAGCTTTCTTT. Encoded protein: CASRGTGTEKENTEAFF.

The CDR3 bases are TGTGCCTGGACTTCGACAGGGGGACCGATCCCCCTCCACTTT. It yields the protein CAWTSTGGPIPLHF. This sequence joins TRBV30 and TRBJ1-6; 9 bases align to TRBD1. V dropped 4 bases and J dropped 13; count of bases not matched to a gene: 11. In germline, CDR1 is GTSNPN, CDR2 SVGIG (reference sequence). The CDR3 length is 14 residues.

A word on this clone: Within the sample, other DNA sequences also encode this same CDR3. The chain employs TRBV29-1 and TRBJ1-1; D call uncertain. The CDR3 has 11 residues. Trimming pared 3 bases from V and 1 base from J, leaving 3 bases between. Looked up from germline, CDR1 is SQVTM and CDR2 is ANQGSEA. The CDR3 DNA reads TGCAGCGTTGAGGAGAACACTGAAGCTTTCTTT. Amino acid sequence: CSVEENTEAFF.

The chain joins TRBV24-1 to TRBJ1-5; 8 bases fit TRBD1. CDR1 is KGHDR, CDR2 SFDVKD, per germline. V dropped 3 bases and J dropped 4; count of bases not matched to a gene: 7. The CDR3 spans 16 residues. The CDR3 spells CATSDPGGGRNQPQHF. Here the CDR3 DNA reads TGTGCCACCAGTGATCCAGGGGGCGGAAGAAATCAGCCCCAGCATTTT.

This rearrangement joins TRBV12-5 to TRBJ1-1; D gene unclear. The CDR3 runs 15 residues. Germline V gives CDR1 LGHNT, CDR2 FRNRAP. V was shortened by 2 bases and J by 6 bases, with 16 bases between the two germline ends. The CDR3 here is CASGLISTSRAEAFF. The CDR3 DNA reads as TGTGCTAGTGGTTTGATCTCAACAAGTCGCGCTGAAGCTTTCTTT.

The rearrangement links TRBV28 to TRBJ1-4, with no clear D. The length of the CDR3 is 11 residues. Germline CDR1 is MDHEN and CDR2 is SYDVKM. V was trimmed by 5 bases and J by 5 bases, leaving 3 bases between them. The CDR3 sequence is CASSTNEKLFF. The CDR3 DNA follows: TGTGCCAGCAGTACCAATGAAAAACTGTTTTTT.

The chain couples TRBV29-1 to TRBJ2-5; D possibly corresponds to TRBD1 (5 bases). Germline CDR1 and CDR2: SQVTM and ANQGSEA. The CDR3 length is 12 residues. The V gene lost 7 bases and the J gene lost 4 bases, with 13 bases spanning the gap. CDR3 region: CSGTKGLETQYF. CDR3 coding DNA: TGCAGCGGAACAAAGGGGCTAGAGACCCAGTACTTC.

This chain uses TRBV11-2 with TRBJ1-6; D unresolved. V was trimmed by 5 bases and J by 10 bases, leaving 15 bases between them. CDR1 is SGHAT, CDR2 FQNNGV, per germline. This CDR3 is 14 amino acids long. Here the CDR3 DNA reads TGTGCCAGCAGCCTCGATCCCGGGGTCTCACCCCTCCACTTT. This encodes CASSLDPGVSPLHF.

The chain carries TRBV11-2 and TRBJ1-6, with D unclear. V lost 5 bases to trimming and J lost 7 bases, with 15 bases between them. The CDR3 extends over 15 amino acids. The germline V gene encodes CDR1 SGHAT and CDR2 FQNNGV. CDR3 DNA sequence: TGTGCCAGCAGCGCCGTTCTCCAGGCCAATTCACCCCTCCACTTT. Translating gives CASSAVLQANSPLHF.

The chain couples TRBV18 to TRBJ2-1; D is unresolved. Germline loops: CDR1 KGHSH, CDR2 LQKENI. The CDR3 sequence is 15 residues long. Trimming pared 6 bases from V and 8 bases from J, leaving 20 bases between. CDR3 region: CASSPEGSSLYEQFF. CDR3 in DNA: TGTGCCAGCTCCCCCGAAGGGTCTTCTTTATATGAGCAGTTCTTC.

V is TRBV7-6 and J is TRBJ2-5; TRBD1 matches 7 bases. The CDR3 consists of 17 residues. Germline V gene sequence: CDR1 SGHVS, CDR2 FNYEAQ. With V trimmed by 1 base and J by 0 bases, 8 bases remained unmatched. The CDR3 here is CASSLGGTGEYQETQYF. DNA for the CDR3: TGTGCCAGCAGCTTAGGGGGAACAGGGGAGTACCAAGAGACCCAGTACTTC.

The V call is TRBV11-2, the J call TRBJ2-3, with D maybe TRBD2 (6 bases). The length of the CDR3 is 17 residues. Germline V CDR1 and CDR2: SGHAT, FQNNGV. V gave up 2 bases and J gave up 2 bases, with 17 bases separating them. CDR3 in DNA: TGTGCCAGCAGCTTAAGGCCCGCGGGGACCGACACAGATACGCAGTATTTT. Encoded protein: CASSLRPAGTDTDTQYF.